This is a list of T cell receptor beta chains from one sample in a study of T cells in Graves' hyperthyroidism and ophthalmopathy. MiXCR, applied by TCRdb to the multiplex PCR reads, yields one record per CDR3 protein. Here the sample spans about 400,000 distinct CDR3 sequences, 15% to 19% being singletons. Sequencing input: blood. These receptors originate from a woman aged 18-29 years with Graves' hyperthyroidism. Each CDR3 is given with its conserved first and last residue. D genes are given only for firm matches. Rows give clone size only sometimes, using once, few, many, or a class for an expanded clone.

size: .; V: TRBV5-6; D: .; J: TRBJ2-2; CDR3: CASSLARGMENTGELFF; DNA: TGTGCCAGCAGCTTGGCACGGGGGATGGAGAACACCGGGGAGCTGTTTTTT
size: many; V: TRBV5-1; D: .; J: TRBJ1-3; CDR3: CASSFGPGSRAGNTIYF; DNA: TGCGCCAGCAGCTTTGGACCAGGTAGCAGGGCTGGAAACACCATATATTTT
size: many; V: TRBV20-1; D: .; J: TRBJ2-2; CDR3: CSAIVGEWNTGELFF; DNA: TGCAGTGCTATCGTGGGGGAGTGGAACACTGGGGAGCTGTTTTTT
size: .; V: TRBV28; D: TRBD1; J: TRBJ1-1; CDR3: CASSSGTGGNAEAFF; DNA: TGTGCCAGCAGCTCCGGGACAGGGGGCAACGCTGAAGCTTTCTTT
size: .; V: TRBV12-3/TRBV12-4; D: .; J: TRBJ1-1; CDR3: CASSLNQGSTEASF; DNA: TGTGCCAGCAGTTTAAATCAGGGAAGCACTGAAGCTTCCTTT
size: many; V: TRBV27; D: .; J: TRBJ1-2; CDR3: CASSFTSQGFNYGYTF; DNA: TGTGCCAGCAGTTTCACGTCACAGGGTTTCAACTATGGCTACACCTTC
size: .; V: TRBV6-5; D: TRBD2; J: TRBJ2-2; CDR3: CASSHGGGARTGELFF; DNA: TGTGCCAGCAGTCACGGGGGGGGGGCGAGAACCGGGGAGCTGTTTTTT
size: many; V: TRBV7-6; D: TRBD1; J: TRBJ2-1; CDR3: CASSSGGVGEQFF; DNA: TGTGCCAGCAGCTCAGGGGGAGTTGGTGAGCAGTTCTTC
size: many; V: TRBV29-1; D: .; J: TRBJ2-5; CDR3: CSVAYGTDLQETQYF; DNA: TGCAGCGTTGCTTACGGGACCGATCTCCAAGAGACCCAGTACTTC
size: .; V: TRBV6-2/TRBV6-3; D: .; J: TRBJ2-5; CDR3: CASSYSSTIEAQYF; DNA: TGTGCCAGCAGTTACTCGTCGACGATCGAGGCCCAGTACTTC
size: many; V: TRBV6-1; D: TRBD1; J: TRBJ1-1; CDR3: CASSYHPPRGTEAFF; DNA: TGTGCCAGCAGTTACCATCCACCCAGGGGGACAGAAGCTTTCTTT
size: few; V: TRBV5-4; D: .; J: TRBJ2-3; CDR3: CASSFITQGTDTQYF; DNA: TGTGCCAGCAGCTTTATTACCCAGGGTACAGATACGCAGTATTTT
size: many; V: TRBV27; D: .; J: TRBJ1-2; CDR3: CASSSNGAGPPYGYTF; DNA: TGTGCCAGCAGTTCAAACGGGGCAGGCCCACCCTATGGCTACACCTTC
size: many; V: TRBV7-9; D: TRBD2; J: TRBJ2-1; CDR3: CASSSGLAGMRYNEQFF; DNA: TGTGCCAGCAGCTCGGGACTAGCGGGGATGAGATACAATGAGCAGTTCTTC
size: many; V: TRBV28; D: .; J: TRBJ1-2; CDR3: CASSLPTAIWDGTF; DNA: TGTGCCAGCAGTTTACCGACAGCTATATGGGATGGAACCTTC
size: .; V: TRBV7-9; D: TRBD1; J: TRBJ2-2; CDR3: CAGMGQGATSGELFF; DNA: TGTGCTGGTATGGGACAGGGGGCAACGTCCGGGGAGCTGTTTTTT
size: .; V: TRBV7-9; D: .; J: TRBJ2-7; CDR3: CASSAVGRSYEQYF; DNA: TGTGCCAGCTCCGCTGTGGGGCGCTCCTACGAGCAGTACTTC
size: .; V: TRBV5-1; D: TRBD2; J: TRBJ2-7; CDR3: CASSSGLAFRYEQYF; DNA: TGCGCCAGCAGCTCTGGACTAGCGTTCAGGTACGAGCAGTACTTC
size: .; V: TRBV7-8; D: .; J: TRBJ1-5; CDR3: CASSLARHSNQPQHF; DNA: TGTGCCAGCAGCTTAGCCAGGCATAGCAATCAGCCCCAGCATTTT
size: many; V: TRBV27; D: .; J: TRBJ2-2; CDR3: CASSLGWTGELFF; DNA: TGTGCCAGCAGTTTAGGGTGGACCGGGGAGCTGTTTTTT
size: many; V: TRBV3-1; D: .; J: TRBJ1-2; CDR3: CASSPVRGSAYGYTF; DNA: TGTGCCAGCAGCCCCGTCCGGGGGTCGGCCTATGGCTACACCTTC
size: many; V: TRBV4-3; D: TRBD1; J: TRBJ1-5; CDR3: CASSQDSLGTGTQPQHF; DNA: TGCGCCAGCAGCCAAGATTCCCTTGGGACAGGGACTCAGCCCCAGCATTTT
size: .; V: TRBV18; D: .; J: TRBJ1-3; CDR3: CASSPNGDSGNTIYF; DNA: TGTGCCAGCTCACCAAACGGGGACTCTGGAAACACCATATATTTT
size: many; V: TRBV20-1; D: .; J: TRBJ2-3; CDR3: CSARGRTESDTQYF; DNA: TGCAGTGCTAGAGGTCGGACAGAGTCAGATACGCAGTATTTT
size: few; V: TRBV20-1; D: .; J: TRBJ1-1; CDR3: CSARVSKNTEAFF; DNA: TGCAGTGCTAGAGTCTCTAAAAACACTGAAGCTTTCTTT
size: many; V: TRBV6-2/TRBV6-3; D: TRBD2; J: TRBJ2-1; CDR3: CASRRLAGGINEQFF; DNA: TGTGCCAGCAGGAGACTAGCGGGAGGGATTAATGAGCAGTTCTTC
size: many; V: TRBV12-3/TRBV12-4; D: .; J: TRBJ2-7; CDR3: CASSSDITYEQYF; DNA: TGTGCCAGCAGTTCGGACATTACCTACGAGCAATACTTC
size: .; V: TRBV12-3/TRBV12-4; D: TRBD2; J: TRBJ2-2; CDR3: CASSNHGRGLAGETGELFF; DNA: TGTGCCAGCAGTAACCATGGGAGGGGGCTAGCGGGAGAGACCGGGGAGCTGTTTTTT
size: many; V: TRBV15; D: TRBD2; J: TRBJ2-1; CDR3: CATSGWREGDEQFF; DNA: TGTGCCACCAGCGGATGGCGGGAGGGGGATGAGCAGTTCTTC
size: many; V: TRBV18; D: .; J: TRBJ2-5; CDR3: CASSRRAETQYF; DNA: TGTGCCAGCTCTAGGAGGGCAGAGACCCAGTACTTC
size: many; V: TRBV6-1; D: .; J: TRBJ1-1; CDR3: CASSQRRSTVNTEAFF; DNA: TGTGCCAGCAGCCAAAGAAGATCGACAGTGAACACTGAAGCTTTCTTT
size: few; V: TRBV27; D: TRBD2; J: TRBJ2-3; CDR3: CASRKRGADTQYF; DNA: TGTGCCAGCAGAAAGCGGGGGGCAGATACGCAGTATTTT
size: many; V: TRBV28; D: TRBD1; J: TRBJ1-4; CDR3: CASSLLTGSNEKLFF; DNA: TGTGCCAGCAGTTTACTGACAGGGAGCAATGAAAAACTGTTTTTT
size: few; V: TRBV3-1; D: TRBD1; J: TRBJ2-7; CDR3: CASSPRQGRDEQYF; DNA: TGTGCCAGCAGCCCTAGACAGGGAAGGGACGAGCAGTACTTC
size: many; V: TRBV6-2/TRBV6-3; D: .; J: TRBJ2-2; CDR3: CASSLGTSTGELFF; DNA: TGTGCCAGCAGTTTGGGGACGTCGACCGGGGAGCTGTTTTTT
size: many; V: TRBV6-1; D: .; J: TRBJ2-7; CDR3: CASSVTLGVGSYEQYF; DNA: TGTGCCAGCAGTGTTACCCTAGGGGTTGGCTCCTACGAGCAGTACTTC
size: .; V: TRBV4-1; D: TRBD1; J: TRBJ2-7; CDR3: CASSQVGTGGDEQYF; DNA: TGCGCCAGCAGCCAAGTGGGGACAGGGGGCGACGAGCAGTACTTC
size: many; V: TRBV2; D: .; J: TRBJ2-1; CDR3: CASSEAGPYNEQFF; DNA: TGTGCCAGCAGTGAAGCGGGGCCCTACAATGAGCAGTTCTTC
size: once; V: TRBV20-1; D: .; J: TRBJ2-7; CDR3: CSAHDRTASSYEQYF; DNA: TGCAGTGCGCACGACAGGACGGCGAGCTCCTACGAGCAGTACTTC